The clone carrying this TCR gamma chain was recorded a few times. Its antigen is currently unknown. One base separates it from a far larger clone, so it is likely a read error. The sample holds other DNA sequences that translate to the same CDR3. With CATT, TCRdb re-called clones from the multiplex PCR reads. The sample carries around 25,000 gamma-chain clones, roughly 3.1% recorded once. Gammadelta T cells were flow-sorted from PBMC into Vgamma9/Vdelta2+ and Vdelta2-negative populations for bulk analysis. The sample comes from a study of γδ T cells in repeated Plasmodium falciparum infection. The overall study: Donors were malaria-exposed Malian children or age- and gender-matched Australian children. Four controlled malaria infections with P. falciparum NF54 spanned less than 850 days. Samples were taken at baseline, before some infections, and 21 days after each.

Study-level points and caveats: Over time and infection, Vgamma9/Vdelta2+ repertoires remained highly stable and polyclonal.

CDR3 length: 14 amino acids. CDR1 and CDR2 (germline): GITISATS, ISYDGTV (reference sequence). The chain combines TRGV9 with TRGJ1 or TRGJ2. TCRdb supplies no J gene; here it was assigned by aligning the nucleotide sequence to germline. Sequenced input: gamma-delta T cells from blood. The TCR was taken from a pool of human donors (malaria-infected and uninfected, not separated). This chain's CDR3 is CALWEVFDYYKKLF. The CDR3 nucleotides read TGTGCCTTGTGGGAGGTCTTTGATTATTACAAGAAACTCTTT.